This T cell receptor beta chain was captured in a study of blood T cells in healthy people across ages. The study's findings and limits: Strong correlation linked observed beta diversity and percent naive T cells.

Extractions gave at least 5.5 micrograms of total RNA per sample. This clonotype came up once. Antigen specificity is unknown. With a J-beta primer mix and a sample-barcoded 5' primer, a second PCR ran roughly 6 to 11 cycles. MiXCR, applied by TCRdb to the 5' RACE reads, yields one record per CDR3 protein. The table records about 1,500,000 distinct CDR3 sequences, over 25% of them present only once. V lost 0 bases to trimming and J lost 7 bases; unmatched junction nucleotides: 6. Germline V gene sequence: CDR1 MNHNY, CDR2 SVGAGI (reference sequence). This CDR3 has 16 amino acids. The TCR sequence derives from a woman aged 25 to 39 in good health. V and J are TRBV6-6 and TRBJ2-1, with 10 bases lining up with TRBD2. Specimen: blood. In nucleotides, the CDR3 is TGTGCCAGCAGTTACTCGAGCGGGAGGGCCCCAAATGAGCAGTTCTTC. It yields the protein CASSYSSGRAPNEQFF.